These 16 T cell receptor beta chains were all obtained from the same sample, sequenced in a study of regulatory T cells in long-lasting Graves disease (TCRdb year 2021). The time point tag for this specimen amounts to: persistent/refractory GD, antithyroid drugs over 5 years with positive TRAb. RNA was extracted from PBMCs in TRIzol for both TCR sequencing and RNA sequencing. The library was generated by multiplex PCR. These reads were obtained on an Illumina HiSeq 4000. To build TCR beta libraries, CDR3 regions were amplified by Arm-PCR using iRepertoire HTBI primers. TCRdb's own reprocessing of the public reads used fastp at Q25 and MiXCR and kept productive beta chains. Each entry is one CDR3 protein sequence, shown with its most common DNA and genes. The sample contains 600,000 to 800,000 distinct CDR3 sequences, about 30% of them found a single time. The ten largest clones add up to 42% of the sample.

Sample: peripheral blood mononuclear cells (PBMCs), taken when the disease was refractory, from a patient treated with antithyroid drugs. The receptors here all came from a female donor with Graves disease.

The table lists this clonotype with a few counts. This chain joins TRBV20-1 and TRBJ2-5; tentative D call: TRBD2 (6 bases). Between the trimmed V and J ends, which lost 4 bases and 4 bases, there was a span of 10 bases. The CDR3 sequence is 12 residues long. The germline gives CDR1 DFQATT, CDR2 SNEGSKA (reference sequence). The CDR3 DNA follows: TGCAGTGCTACTGTGGGGGGAGAGACCCAGTACTTC. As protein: CSATVGGETQYF.

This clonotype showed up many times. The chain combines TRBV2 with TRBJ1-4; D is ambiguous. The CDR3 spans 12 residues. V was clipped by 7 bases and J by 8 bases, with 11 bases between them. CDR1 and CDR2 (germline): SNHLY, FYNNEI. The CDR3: CASKGDVEKLFF. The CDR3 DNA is TGTGCCAGCAAGGGAGACGTCGAAAAACTGTTTTTT.

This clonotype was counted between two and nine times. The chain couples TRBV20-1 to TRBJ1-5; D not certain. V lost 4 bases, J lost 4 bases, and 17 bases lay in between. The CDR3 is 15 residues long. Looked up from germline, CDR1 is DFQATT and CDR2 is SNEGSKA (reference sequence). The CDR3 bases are TGCAGTGCTACCCCTCTGAACTGGCGGAATCAGCCCCAGCATTTT. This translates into CSATPLNWRNQPQHF.

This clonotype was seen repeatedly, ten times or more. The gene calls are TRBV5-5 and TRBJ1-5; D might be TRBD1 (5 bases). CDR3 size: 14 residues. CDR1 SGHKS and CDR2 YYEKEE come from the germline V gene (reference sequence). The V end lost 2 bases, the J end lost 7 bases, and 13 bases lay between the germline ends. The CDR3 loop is CASSFGAGRQPQHF. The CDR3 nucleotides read TGTGCCAGCAGCTTTGGGGCAGGCCGACAGCCCCAGCATTTT.

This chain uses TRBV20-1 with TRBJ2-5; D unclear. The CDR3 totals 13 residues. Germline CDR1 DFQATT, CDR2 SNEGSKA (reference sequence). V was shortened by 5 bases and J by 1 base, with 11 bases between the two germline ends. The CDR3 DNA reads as TGCAGTGCTCAAACAGATGGCCAAGAGACCCAGTACTTC. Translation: CSAQTDGQETQYF.

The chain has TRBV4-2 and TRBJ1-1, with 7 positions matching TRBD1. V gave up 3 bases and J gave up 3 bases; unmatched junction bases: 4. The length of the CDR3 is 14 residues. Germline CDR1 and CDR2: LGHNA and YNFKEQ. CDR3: CASSQATGYTEAFF. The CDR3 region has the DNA TGTGCCAGCAGCCAGGCGACAGGGTACACTGAAGCTTTCTTT.

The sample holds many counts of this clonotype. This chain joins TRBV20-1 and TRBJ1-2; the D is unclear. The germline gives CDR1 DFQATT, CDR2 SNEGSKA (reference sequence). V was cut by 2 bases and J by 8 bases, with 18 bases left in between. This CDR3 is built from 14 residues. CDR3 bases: TGCAGTGCTAGACCCGTGCGATGGGTAGACGGCTACACCTTC. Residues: CSARPVRWVDGYTF.

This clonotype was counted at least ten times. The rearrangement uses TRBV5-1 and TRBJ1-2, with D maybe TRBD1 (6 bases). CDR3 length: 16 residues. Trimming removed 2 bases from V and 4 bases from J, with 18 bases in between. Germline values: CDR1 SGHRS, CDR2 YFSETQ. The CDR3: CASSFLPADRSYGYTF. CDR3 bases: TGCGCCAGCAGCTTCCTACCCGCCGACAGGAGCTATGGCTACACCTTC. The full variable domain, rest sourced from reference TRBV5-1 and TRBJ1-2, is KAGVTQTPRYLIKTRGQQVTLSCSPISGHRSVSWYQQTPGQGLQFLFEYFSETQRNKGNFPGRFSGRQFSNSRSEMNVSTLELGDSALYLCASSFLPADRSYGYTFGSGTRLTVV.

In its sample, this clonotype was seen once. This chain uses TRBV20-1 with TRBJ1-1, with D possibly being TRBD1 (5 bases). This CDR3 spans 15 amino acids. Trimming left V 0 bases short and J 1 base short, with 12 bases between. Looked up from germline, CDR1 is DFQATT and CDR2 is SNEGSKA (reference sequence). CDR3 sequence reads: CSARDQRTPNTEAFF. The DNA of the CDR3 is TGCAGTGCTAGAGATCAACGGACACCGAACACTGAAGCTTTCTTT.

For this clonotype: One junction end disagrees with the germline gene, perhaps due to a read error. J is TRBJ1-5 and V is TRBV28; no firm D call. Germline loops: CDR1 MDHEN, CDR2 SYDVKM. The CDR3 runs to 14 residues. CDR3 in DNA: TGTGCCAGCAGCTTTAGCGTCGGCTATCAGCCCCGGCATTTT. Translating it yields CASSFSVGYQPRHF.

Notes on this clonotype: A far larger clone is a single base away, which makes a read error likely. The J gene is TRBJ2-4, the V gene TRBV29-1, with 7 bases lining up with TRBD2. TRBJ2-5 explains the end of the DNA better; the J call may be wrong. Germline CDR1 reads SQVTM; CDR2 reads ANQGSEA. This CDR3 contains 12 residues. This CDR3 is CSADWGGETQYF. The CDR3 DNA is TGCAGCGCTGACTGGGGGGGAGAGACCCAGTACTTC.

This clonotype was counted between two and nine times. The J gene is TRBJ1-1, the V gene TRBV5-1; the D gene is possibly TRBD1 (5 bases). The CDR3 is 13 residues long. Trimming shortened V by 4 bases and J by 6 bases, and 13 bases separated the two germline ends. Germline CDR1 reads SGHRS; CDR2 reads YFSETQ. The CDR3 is CASSKGELSEAFF. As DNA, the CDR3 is TGCGCCAGCAGCAAAGGGGAACTATCTGAAGCTTTCTTT. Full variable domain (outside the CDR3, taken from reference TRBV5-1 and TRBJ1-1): KAGVTQTPRYLIKTRGQQVTLSCSPISGHRSVSWYQQTPGQGLQFLFEYFSETQRNKGNFPGRFSGRQFSNSRSEMNVSTLELGDSALYLCASSKGELSEAFFGQGTRLTVV.

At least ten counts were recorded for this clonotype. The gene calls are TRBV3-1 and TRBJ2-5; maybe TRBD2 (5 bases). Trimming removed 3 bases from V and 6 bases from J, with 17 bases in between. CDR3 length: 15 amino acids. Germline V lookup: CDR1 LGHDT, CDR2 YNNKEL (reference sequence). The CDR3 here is CASSQRTTIEKTQYF. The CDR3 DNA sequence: TGTGCCAGCAGCCAGAGAACGACTATCGAAAAGACCCAGTACTTC.

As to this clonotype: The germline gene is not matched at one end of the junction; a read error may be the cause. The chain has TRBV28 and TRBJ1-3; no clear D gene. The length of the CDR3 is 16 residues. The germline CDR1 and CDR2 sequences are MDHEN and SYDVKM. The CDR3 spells CASSLSDLRSGNAIYF. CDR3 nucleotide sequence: TGTGCCAGCAGTTTATCCGACCTACGTTCTGGAAACGCCATATATTTT.

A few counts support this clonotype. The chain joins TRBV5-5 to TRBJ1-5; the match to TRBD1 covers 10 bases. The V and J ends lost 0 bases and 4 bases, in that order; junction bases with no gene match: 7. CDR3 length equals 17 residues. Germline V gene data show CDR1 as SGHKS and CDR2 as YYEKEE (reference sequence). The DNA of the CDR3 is TGTGCCAGCAGCTTGGAGGCACGGGACAGGGGAAATCAGCCCCAGCATTTT. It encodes CASSLEARDRGNQPQHF.

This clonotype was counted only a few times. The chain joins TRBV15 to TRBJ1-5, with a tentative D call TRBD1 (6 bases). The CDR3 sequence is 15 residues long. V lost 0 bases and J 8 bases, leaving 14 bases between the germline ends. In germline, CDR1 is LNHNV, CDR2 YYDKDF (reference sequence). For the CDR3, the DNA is TGTGCCACCAGCAGAGATCCAGGGGAAGGAGAGCCCCAGCATTTT. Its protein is CATSRDPGEGEPQHF.